This T cell receptor (beta chain) was obtained from a study of blood T cell repertoires in COVID-19. Across the study: The United States, Italy and Spain provided the acute and convalescent COVID-19 samples. PBMCs, B-cell-depleted T cells, or T cells were the source of the cDNA or gDNA that made up the material.

From germline, CDR1 is MGHRA and CDR2 YSYEKL. The CDR3 loop spans 16 amino acids. The V and J ends lost 0 bases and 0 bases respectively, with 9 bases between them. TCRdb's copy holds only in-frame clones and misses some; the assay was immunoSEQ multiplex PCR. The repertoire consists of about 170,000 clones, with around 87% occurring once and the leading ten covering roughly 3.6%. The sequenced sample was peripheral blood. The source of this sequence is a man between 18 and 35 years old with active or convalescent COVID-19. The chain couples TRBV4-1 to TRBJ2-1, with D hard to call. The CDR3 nucleotides read TGCGCCAGCAGCCAAGATGGCTCCAGCTCCTACAATGAGCAGTTCTTC. Translation gives CASSQDGSSSYNEQFF.